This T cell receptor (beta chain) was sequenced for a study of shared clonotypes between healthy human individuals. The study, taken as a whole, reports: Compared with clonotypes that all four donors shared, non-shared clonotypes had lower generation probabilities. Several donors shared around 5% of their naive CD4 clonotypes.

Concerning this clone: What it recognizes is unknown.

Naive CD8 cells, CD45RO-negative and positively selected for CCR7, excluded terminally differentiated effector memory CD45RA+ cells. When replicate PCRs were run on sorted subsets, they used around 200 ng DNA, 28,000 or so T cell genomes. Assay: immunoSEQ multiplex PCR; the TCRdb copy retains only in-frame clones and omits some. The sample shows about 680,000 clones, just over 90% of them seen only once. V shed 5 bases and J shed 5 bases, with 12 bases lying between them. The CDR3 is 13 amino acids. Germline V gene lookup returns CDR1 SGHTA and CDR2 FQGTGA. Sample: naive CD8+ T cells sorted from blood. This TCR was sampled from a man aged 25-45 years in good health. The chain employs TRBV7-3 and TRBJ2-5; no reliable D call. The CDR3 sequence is CASSPRVGETQYF. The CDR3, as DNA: TGTGCCAGCAGCCCCCGGGTGGGGGAGACCCAGTACTTC.